This T cell receptor beta chain was identified during a study of cytomegalovirus exposure and HLA in healthy donors. Nominally healthy donors were sampled, though unrecorded immune exposures were likely. CDR3 size: 14 residues. From germline, CDR1 is SQVTM and CDR2 ANQGSEA. Trimming took 7 bases from V and 3 from J; bases not matched to a gene: 6. Study-wide findings and caveats: The study put under 200 TCR beta chains on its list as cytomegalovirus-associated. Across HLA loci, a later analysis found differing TCR association rates, with DRB1 most and HLA-C fewest. Earlier analysis found most TCR beta V segments productive about 87% or about 30% of the time.

Both 60 Vbeta primers and 13 Jbeta primers went into the PCR. Some clones are missing from TCRdb's copy, which holds only in-frame ones; the method was immunoSEQ multiplex PCR. The sample consists of under 200,000 clones, approximately 80% of them appearing once. Worth noting for this clone: No antigen is known for it.

Sequenced sample: PBMCs. The TCR originated in a man in his fifties in good health and CMV-seropositive. The genes are TRBV29-1 and TRBJ2-1, with TRBD1 matching over 10 bases. The CDR3 DNA reads TGCAGCGCCCGACAGGGGGCTCTCTACAATGAGCAGTTCTTC. Its protein is CSARQGALYNEQFF.